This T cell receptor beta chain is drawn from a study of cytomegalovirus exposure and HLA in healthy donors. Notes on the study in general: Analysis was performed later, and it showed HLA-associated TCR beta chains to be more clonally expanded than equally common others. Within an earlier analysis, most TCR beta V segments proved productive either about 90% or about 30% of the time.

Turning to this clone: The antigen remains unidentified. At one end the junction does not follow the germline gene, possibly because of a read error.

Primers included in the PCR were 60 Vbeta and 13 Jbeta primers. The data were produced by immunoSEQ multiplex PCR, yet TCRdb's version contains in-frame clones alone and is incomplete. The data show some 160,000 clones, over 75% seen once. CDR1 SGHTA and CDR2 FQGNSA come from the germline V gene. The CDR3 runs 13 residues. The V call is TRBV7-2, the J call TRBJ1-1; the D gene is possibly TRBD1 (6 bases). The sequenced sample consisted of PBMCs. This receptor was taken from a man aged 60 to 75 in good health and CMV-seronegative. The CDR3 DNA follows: TGTGCCAGCAGCTTAGGCTGGGACACTGAAGCTTCCTTT. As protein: CASSLGWDTEASF. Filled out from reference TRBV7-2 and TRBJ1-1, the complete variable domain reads GAGVSQSPSNKVTEKGKDVELRCDPISGHTALYWYRQSLGQGLEFLIYFQGNSAPDKSGLPSDRFSAERTGGSVSTLTIQRTQQEDSAVYLCASSLGWDTEASFGQGTRLTVV.